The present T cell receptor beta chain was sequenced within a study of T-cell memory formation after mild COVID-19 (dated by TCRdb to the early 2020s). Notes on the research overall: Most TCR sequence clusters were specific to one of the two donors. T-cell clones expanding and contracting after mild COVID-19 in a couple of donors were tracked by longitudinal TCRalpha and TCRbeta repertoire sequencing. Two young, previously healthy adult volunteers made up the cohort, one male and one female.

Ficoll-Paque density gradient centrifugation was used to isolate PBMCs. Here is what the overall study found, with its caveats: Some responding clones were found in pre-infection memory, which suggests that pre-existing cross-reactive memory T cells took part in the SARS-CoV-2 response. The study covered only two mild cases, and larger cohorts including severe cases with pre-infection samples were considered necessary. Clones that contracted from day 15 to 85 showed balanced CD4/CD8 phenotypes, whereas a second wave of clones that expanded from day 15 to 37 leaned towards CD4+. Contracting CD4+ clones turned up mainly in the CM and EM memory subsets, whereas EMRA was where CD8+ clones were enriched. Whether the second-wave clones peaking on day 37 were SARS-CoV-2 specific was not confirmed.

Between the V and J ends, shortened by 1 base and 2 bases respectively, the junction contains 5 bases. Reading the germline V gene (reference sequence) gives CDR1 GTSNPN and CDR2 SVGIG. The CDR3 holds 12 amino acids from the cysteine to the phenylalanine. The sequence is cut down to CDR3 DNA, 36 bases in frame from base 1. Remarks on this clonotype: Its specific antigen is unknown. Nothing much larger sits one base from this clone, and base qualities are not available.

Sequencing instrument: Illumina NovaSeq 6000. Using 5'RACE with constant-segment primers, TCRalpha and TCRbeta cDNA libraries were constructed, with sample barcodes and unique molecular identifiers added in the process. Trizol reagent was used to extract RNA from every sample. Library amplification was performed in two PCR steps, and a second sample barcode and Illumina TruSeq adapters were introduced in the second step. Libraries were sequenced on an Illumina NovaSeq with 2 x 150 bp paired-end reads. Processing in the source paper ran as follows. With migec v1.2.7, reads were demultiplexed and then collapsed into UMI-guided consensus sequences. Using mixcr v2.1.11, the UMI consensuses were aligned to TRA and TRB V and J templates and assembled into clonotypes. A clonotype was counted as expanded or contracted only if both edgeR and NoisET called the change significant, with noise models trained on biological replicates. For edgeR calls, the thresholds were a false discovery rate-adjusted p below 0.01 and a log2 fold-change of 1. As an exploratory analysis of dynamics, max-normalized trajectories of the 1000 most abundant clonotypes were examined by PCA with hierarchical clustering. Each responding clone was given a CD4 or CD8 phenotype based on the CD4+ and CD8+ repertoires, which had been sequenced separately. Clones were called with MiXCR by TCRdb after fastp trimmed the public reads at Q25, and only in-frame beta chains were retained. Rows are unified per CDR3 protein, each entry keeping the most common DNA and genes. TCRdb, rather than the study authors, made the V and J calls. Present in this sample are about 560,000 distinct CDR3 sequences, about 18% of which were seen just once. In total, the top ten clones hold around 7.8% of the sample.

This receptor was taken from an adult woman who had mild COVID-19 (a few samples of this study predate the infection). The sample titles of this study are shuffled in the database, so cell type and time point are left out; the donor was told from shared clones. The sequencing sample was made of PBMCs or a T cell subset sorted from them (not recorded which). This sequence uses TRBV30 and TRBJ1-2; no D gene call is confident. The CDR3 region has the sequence CAWSAENYGYTF. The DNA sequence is TGTGCCTGGAGTGCGGAGAACTATGGCTACACCTTC.